These 17 T cell receptor beta chains came from one sample sequenced in a study of T cell repertoires in cytomegalovirus infection. These receptors have no identified antigens. TCRdb fed the reads into MiXCR, producing one record per CDR3 protein. Of 400,000 to 600,000 distinct CDR3 sequences detected, roughly 46% appear once; the ten largest clones hold approximately 40%. The sample here was cultured PBMCs, taken from culture after CMV antigen stimulation. These receptors were collected from a human donor in good health (CMV status not recorded). Some clones in this sample may be carry-over from other donors' samples.

The genes are TRBV6-5 and TRBJ1-2; the D gene is possibly TRBD1 (6 bases). The V end was cut by 2 bases, the J end by 2 bases, with 9 bases between. Germline CDR1 is MNHEY and CDR2 is SVGAGI. The CDR3 runs to 14 residues. For the CDR3, the DNA is TGTGCCAGCAGTTACGGGACACCGAACTATGGCTACACCTTC. Translated: CASSYGTPNYGYTF.

This clonotype appeared a single time. The chain couples TRBV7-9 to TRBJ2-5; the match to TRBD2 covers 10 bases. From germline, CDR1 is SEHNR and CDR2 FQNEAQ (reference sequence). The CDR3 totals 14 residues. Trimming removed 8 bases from V and 4 bases from J; junction bases left unmatched: 7. The CDR3 here is CASGPSGSRETQYF. The CDR3 region has the DNA TGTGCCAGCGGTCCTAGCGGGAGTCGAGAGACCCAGTACTTC.

There are a few counts of this clonotype. The chain couples TRBV19 to TRBJ2-7, with 9 bases aligning to TRBD2. The junction had 6 bases not matched to a gene; V was cut back by 4 bases and J by 2 bases. Germline values: CDR1 LNHDA, CDR2 SQIVND (reference sequence). CDR3 size: 15 residues. The CDR3 coding sequence is TGTGCCAGTAGTACGCTTGCGGGAGGGCCCTACGAGCAGTACTTC. This gives the protein CASSTLAGGPYEQYF.

This clonotype showed up just a few times. J is TRBJ2-1 and V is TRBV7-2, with D tentatively TRBD2 (6 bases). Germline CDR1 SGHTA, CDR2 FQGNSA. CDR3 length equals 16 residues. Trimming cost V 2 bases and J 1 base, with 12 bases left between them. CDR3 nucleotide sequence: TGTGCCAGCAGCTTACGACGGGGGAGTTCCTACAATGAGCAGTTCTTC. Residues: CASSLRRGSSYNEQFF.

This rearrangement joins TRBV7-6 to TRBJ2-3, with a possible D match to TRBD2 (7 bases). CDR1 and CDR2 from the germline V gene are SGHVS and FNYEAQ. The CDR3 spans 16 residues. V shed 5 bases and J shed 0 bases, with 15 bases lying between them. Here the CDR3 reads CASSQGGAVSTDTQYF. The CDR3, as DNA: TGTGCCAGCAGCCAAGGGGGGGCCGTAAGCACAGATACGCAGTATTTT.

The gene calls are TRBV19 and TRBJ1-5, with 8 bases that match TRBD1. CDR3 length equals 18 residues. The germline gives CDR1 LNHDA, CDR2 SQIVND (reference sequence). The J segment lost 5 bases and the V segment lost 2 bases, leaving 14 bases of the junction unmatched. The CDR3 protein is CASSIFNGQGFNYQPQHF. The CDR3 coding sequence is TGTGCCAGTAGTATATTTAACGGACAGGGCTTTAATTATCAGCCCCAGCATTTT. The entire variable domain, with the rest obtained from reference TRBV19 and TRBJ1-5, is as follows: DGGITQSPKYLFRKEGQNVTLSCEQNLNHDAMYWYRQDPGQGLRLIYYSQIVNDFQKGDIAEGYSVSREKKESFPLTVTSAQKNPTAFYLCASSIFNGQGFNYQPQHFGDGTRLSIL.

This sequence joins TRBV20-1 and TRBJ2-1; possible D gene TRBD2, 5 bases. Germline lookup yields CDR1 DFQATT and CDR2 SNEGSKA (reference sequence). V was trimmed by 3 bases and J by 0 bases, leaving 12 bases between them. The length of the CDR3 is 15 residues. Here the CDR3 reads CSASGGGFSYNEQFF. The CDR3 DNA is TGCAGTGCTAGTGGAGGCGGCTTCTCCTACAATGAGCAGTTCTTC.

The chain uses TRBV7-2 and TRBJ2-1; tentative D call: TRBD2 (5 bases). Germline-derived CDR1 and CDR2 are SGHTA and FQGNSA. CDR3 length: 13 amino acids. V lost 5 bases to trimming and J lost 5 bases, with 10 bases between them. The CDR3 loop reads CASSRASHNEQFF. The CDR3 DNA reads TGTGCCAGCAGCCGCGCTAGCCACAATGAGCAGTTCTTC.

V gene TRBV7-4 combines with J gene TRBJ1-5; 9 nucleotides line up with TRBD1. The V gene's germline CDR1 is SGHVT and CDR2 SQSDAQ. V lost 10 bases to trimming and J lost 6 bases; unmatched junction nucleotides: 13. There are 15 residues in the CDR3. CDR3: CANRAGQGFGQPQHF. CDR3 bases: TGTGCCAACCGGGCGGGACAGGGATTTGGTCAGCCCCAGCATTTT.

This clonotype has at least ten counts. This sequence joins TRBV11-2 and TRBJ2-5; 8 bases map to TRBD1. Germline V lookup: CDR1 SGHAT, CDR2 FQNNGV. The CDR3 loop spans 15 amino acids. V was pared by 0 bases and J by 2 bases, with 2 bases of the junction left unmatched. The DNA for the CDR3 is TGTGCCAGCAGCTTAGATGGGACAGGACAAGAGACCCAGTACTTC. It translates to CASSLDGTGQETQYF.

The chain recombines TRBV5-1 with TRBJ2-3; D gene uncertain. With 1 base removed from V and 7 bases from J, the gap between germline ends came to 4 bases. From germline, CDR1 is SGHRS and CDR2 YFSETQ. The CDR3 has 11 amino acids. CDR3: CASSLKHTQYF. CDR3 coding DNA: TGCGCCAGCAGCTTGAAACATACGCAGTATTTT.

This rearrangement joins TRBV11-2 to TRBJ2-7; a weak D match, TRBD2 (5 bases). Trimming stripped 0 bases from V and 6 bases from J, with 6 bases between. The CDR3 totals 12 residues. Looked up from germline, CDR1 is SGHAT and CDR2 is FQNNGV. The CDR3 DNA reads as TGTGCCAGCAGCTTAGATCGGGGCGAGCAGTACTTC. Protein sequence: CASSLDRGEQYF.

This rearrangement joins TRBV28 to TRBJ2-7, with 9 bases matching TRBD1. The CDR3 is 14 residues long. After removal of 7 bases from V and 5 bases from J, the junction contained 9 bases not matched to a gene. CDR1 is MDHEN and CDR2 is SYDVKM in the germline V gene. The CDR3 nucleotides are TGTGCCAGCATCCGGGGGGACAGGGAGGACGAGCAGTACTTC. This translates into CASIRGDREDEQYF.

V gene TRBV28 combines with J gene TRBJ2-5; D not resolved. The V gene lost 3 bases and the J gene lost 2 bases, with 16 bases spanning the gap. Looked up from germline, CDR1 is MDHEN and CDR2 is SYDVKM. The CDR3 is 16 residues long. DNA of the CDR3: TGTGCCAGCAGTTTGACGGCACAAGGGTGGCAAGAGACCCAGTACTTC. Encoded protein: CASSLTAQGWQETQYF.

The V and J genes are TRBV5-1 and TRBJ1-1, with a tentative D call TRBD1 (5 bases). V lost 1 base to trimming and J lost 8 bases, with 9 bases between them. CDR1 and CDR2 from the germline V gene are SGHRS and YFSETQ. The CDR3 has 12 residues. The CDR3 DNA reads TGCGCCAGCAGCTTGATGGGGGGGGAAGCTTTCTTT. This encodes CASSLMGGEAFF.

The chain combines TRBV6-2 or TRBV6-3 with TRBJ1-2; D is unresolved. This CDR3 region has 14 residues. In germline, CDR1 is MNHEY, CDR2 SVGEGT. V was trimmed by 5 bases and J by 2 bases, leaving 12 bases between them. DNA of the CDR3: TGTGCCAGCAGTAGAAGGACCGAAAACTATGGCTACACCTTC. Translation gives CASSRRTENYGYTF.

The chain uses TRBV7-8 and TRBJ1-2, with 7 nucleotides matching TRBD1. CDR1 is SGHVS and CDR2 is FQNEAQ in the germline V gene. This CDR3 is built from 15 residues. The V and J ends lost 5 bases and 6 bases, in that order; junction bases with no gene match: 12. The CDR3 region has the DNA TGTGCCAGCAGCCCCGACAGGGCGGATTTAGATGGCTACACCTTC. Amino acid sequence: CASSPDRADLDGYTF.